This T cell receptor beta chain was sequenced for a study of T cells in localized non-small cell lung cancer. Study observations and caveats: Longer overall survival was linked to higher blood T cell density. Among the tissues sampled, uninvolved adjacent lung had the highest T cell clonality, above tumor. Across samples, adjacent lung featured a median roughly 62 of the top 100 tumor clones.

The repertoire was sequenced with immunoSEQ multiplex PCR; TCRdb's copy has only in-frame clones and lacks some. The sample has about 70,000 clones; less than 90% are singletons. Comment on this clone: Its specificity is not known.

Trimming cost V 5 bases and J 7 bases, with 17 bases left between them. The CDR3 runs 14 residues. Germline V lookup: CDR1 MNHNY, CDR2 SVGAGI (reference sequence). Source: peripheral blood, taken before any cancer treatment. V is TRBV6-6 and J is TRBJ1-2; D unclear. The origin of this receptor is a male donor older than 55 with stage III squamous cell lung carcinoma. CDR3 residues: CASSGSIRLSGYTF. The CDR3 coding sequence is TGTGCCAGCAGTGGGTCTATTCGGTTGAGTGGCTACACCTTC.